One sample yielded the 19 T cell receptor beta chains listed below, sequenced in a study of PD-L1 blockade in urothelial cancer. The time point here: pretreatment peripheral blood. The protocol was immunoSEQ multiplex PCR, while the TCRdb copy is restricted to in-frame clones and leaves out a portion. In the table there are approximately 90,000 clones, roughly 84% of which are singletons. Source: PBMCs, taken around atezolizumab (anti-PD-L1) treatment. The receptors here all came from a man aged 55 to 70 with urothelial cancer.

The CDR3 sequence is CASSVDRTGDNEQFF. The CDR3 nucleotides read TGTGCCAGCAGCGTAGATCGGACAGGAGACAATGAGCAGTTCTTC. This chain uses TRBV9 with TRBJ2-1; 7 bases match TRBD1. Trimming removed 0 bases from V and 5 bases from J; junction bases left unmatched: 5. CDR3 size: 15 residues. Looked up from germline, CDR1 is SGDLS and CDR2 is YYNGEE.

The chain uses TRBV7-2 and TRBJ2-7, with D maybe TRBD2 (5 bases). Deletions cut 3 bases from V and 7 bases from J, with 7 bases between. Per germline, CDR1 SGHTA and CDR2 FQGNSA. The CDR3 has 11 amino acids. For the CDR3, the DNA is TGTGCCAGCAGCTTGGAGGTAGAGCAGTACTTC. It specifies CASSLEVEQYF.

The CDR3 protein is CASSQEEVGGPNQPQHF. CDR3 in DNA: TGCGCCAGCAGCCAAGAAGAAGTGGGGGGGCCCAATCAGCCCCAGCATTTT. The chain carries TRBV4-1 and TRBJ1-5; the D gene is possibly TRBD1 (6 bases). CDR1 is MGHRA, CDR2 YSYEKL, per germline. The V and J ends lost 0 bases and 3 bases respectively, with 15 bases between them. The CDR3 extends over 17 amino acids.

This clone has only a few counts. The chain employs TRBV5-1 and TRBJ2-7; D is unclear. The CDR3 extends over 16 amino acids. V gave up 0 bases and J gave up 2 bases, with 15 bases separating them. The germline V gene encodes CDR1 SGHRS and CDR2 YFSETQ. CDR3 sequence reads: CASSLGLAGRTYEQYF. The CDR3 bases are TGCGCCAGCAGCTTGGGATTAGCCGGCCGCACCTACGAGCAGTACTTC.

This chain uses TRBV28 with TRBJ2-7; D not resolved. Trimming removed 6 bases from V and 4 bases from J, with 7 bases in between. Germline-derived CDR1 and CDR2 are MDHEN and SYDVKM. The CDR3 contains 11 residues. In nucleotides, the CDR3 is TGTGCCAGCAGCCTACGGTACGAGCAGTACTTC. Translation gives CASSLRYEQYF.

This rearrangement joins TRBV10-1 to TRBJ2-7; D possibly corresponds to TRBD1 (6 bases). In germline, CDR1 is WNHNN, CDR2 SYGVQD (reference sequence). V was pared by 3 bases and J by 0 bases, with 9 bases between. The CDR3 is made up of 14 amino acids. The CDR3 sequence is CASSDQGNSYEQYF. The CDR3 DNA sequence: TGCGCCAGCAGTGACCAGGGGAACTCCTACGAGCAGTACTTC.

This clone was found a few times. The rearrangement uses TRBV5-1 and TRBJ2-7, with a weak D call TRBD1 (6 bases). The CDR3 totals 14 residues. Looked up from germline, CDR1 is SGHRS and CDR2 is YFSETQ. V was cut by 3 bases and J by 2 bases, with 12 bases left in between. The CDR3 here is CASSSAGDTYEQYF. The DNA for the CDR3 is TGCGCCAGCAGCTCAGCAGGGGATACCTACGAGCAGTACTTC.

The chain uses TRBV9 and TRBJ1-1, with D maybe TRBD1 (5 bases). Deletions cut 6 bases from V and 3 bases from J, with 15 bases between. The CDR3 is made up of 14 amino acids. Looked up from germline, CDR1 is SGDLS and CDR2 is YYNGEE. CDR3 amino acids: CASNQGSGHTEAFF. CDR3 DNA: TGTGCCAGCAACCAGGGTAGCGGTCACACTGAAGCTTTCTTT.

This clone was detected once. The chain combines TRBV7-2 with TRBJ2-3; TRBD1 agrees at 7 bases. Looked up from germline, CDR1 is SGHTA and CDR2 is FQGNSA. V shed 4 bases, J shed 2 bases, and the junction held 6 bases outside the gene matches. This CDR3 is 15 amino acids long. CDR3 bases: TGTGCCAGCAGCTCTCCGACAGGGTTCACAGATACGCAGTATTTT. Translating gives CASSSPTGFTDTQYF.

The chain has TRBV30 and TRBJ2-3, with 8 nucleotides matching TRBD2. The CDR3 has 14 residues. Trimming cost V 4 bases and J 1 base; bases outside gene matches: 4. CDR1 is GTSNPN, CDR2 SVGIG, per germline (reference sequence). The CDR3 DNA sequence: TGTGCCTGGACCAAGACTAGCGGCACAGATACGCAGTATTTT. Translated: CAWTKTSGTDTQYF.

The chain links TRBV30 to TRBJ1-5; D is ambiguous. V shed 0 bases and J shed 1 base, with 4 bases lying between them. In germline, CDR1 is GTSNPN, CDR2 SVGIG (reference sequence). This CDR3 spans 13 amino acids. CDR3 region: CAWSVRSNQPQHF. The DNA for the CDR3 is TGTGCCTGGAGTGTACGGAGCAATCAGCCCCAGCATTTT.

The chain recombines TRBV19 with TRBJ1-1; TRBD1 is a possible D gene (5 bases). The ends were cut back, 2 bases at V and 6 bases at J, with 19 bases in the middle. Looked up from germline, CDR1 is LNHDA and CDR2 is SQIVND (reference sequence). The CDR3 runs 16 residues. The CDR3 DNA is TGTGCCAGTAGTATAAGGTCAATGGGCAGGGAGGCTGAAGCTTTCTTT. The encoded protein is CASSIRSMGREAEAFF.

The chain links TRBV2 to TRBJ1-2; 7 bases map to TRBD1. V lost 3 bases, J lost 4 bases, and 5 bases stayed unmatched. The germline CDR1 and CDR2 sequences are SNHLY and FYNNEI. The CDR3 has 14 residues. The CDR3 DNA follows: TGTGCCAGCAGTGACGTGACAGGGTTCTATGGCTACACCTTC. This translates into CASSDVTGFYGYTF.

Of note for this clone: The identical CDR3 is also encoded by other nucleotide sequences in the sample. The chain uses TRBV5-1 and TRBJ2-1; 8 positions match TRBD2. V shed 5 bases, J shed 10 bases, and the junction held 14 bases outside the gene matches. This CDR3 comprises 15 residues. Germline V CDR1 and CDR2: SGHRS, YFSETQ. The CDR3 protein is CASSSGSGGRQEQFF. The DNA for the CDR3 is TGCGCCAGCAGTTCCGGGTCGGGGGGGCGGCAAGAGCAGTTCTTC.

The CDR3 sequence is CASREAESSYNEQFF. DNA for the CDR3: TGTGCCAGCAGGGAAGCGGAGAGCTCCTACAATGAGCAGTTCTTC. The chain carries TRBV11-1 and TRBJ2-1, with D tentatively TRBD2 (5 bases). Trimming stripped 6 bases from V and 0 bases from J, with 12 bases between. The germline V gene encodes CDR1 SGHAT and CDR2 FQDESV (reference sequence). The CDR3 is 15 residues long. The full variable domain, rest sourced from reference TRBV11-1 and TRBJ2-1, is EAEVAQSPRYKITEKSQAVAFWCDPISGHATLYWYRQILGQGPELLVQFQDESVVDDSQLPKDRFSAERLKGVDSTLKIQPAELGDSAMYLCASREAESSYNEQFFGPGTRLTVL.

Note on this clone: Other DNA sequences in this specimen translate into the identical CDR3. V and J are TRBV7-2 and TRBJ2-2; 7 bases are a match to TRBD1. The ends lost 3 bases at V and 4 bases at J; junction bases unmatched: 5. The CDR3 spans 15 residues. CDR1 and CDR2 from the germline V gene are SGHTA and FQGNSA. The CDR3 DNA is TGTGCCAGCAGCTTTGGAACAGGGGTCACCGGGGAGCTGTTTTTT. Translation: CASSFGTGVTGELFF.

On this clone itself: Other DNA sequences of this sample code for an identical CDR3. CDR3 DNA: TGTGCCAGCAGTGAATCCAGGGTTCAAGAGACCCAGTACTTC. Encoded protein: CASSESRVQETQYF. This chain joins TRBV2 and TRBJ2-5; maybe TRBD1 (5 bases). V gave up 2 bases and J gave up 2 bases, with 9 bases separating them. Germline assignment: CDR1 SNHLY and CDR2 FYNNEI. The CDR3 runs 14 residues.

The J gene is TRBJ1-5, the V gene TRBV6-5, with D unclear. Trimming removed 6 bases at V and 4 bases at J, with 10 bases between. The CDR3 consists of 13 residues. Germline V gives CDR1 MNHEY, CDR2 SVGAGI. CDR3 amino acids: CASSLTNNQPQHF. Written as DNA, the CDR3 is TGTGCCAGCAGCCTAACTAATAATCAGCCCCAGCATTTT.

J is TRBJ2-3 and V is TRBV18, with 10 bases matching TRBD2. The CDR3 sequence is 17 residues long. Trimming at V came to 5 bases and at J to 5 bases, leaving 13 bases not matched to a gene. Germline lookup yields CDR1 KGHSH and CDR2 LQKENI. The CDR3 DNA reads as TGTGCCAGCTCATCCGCCGGTTCTAGCGGGAGTTTAGATACGCAGTATTTT. Its protein product is CASSSAGSSGSLDTQYF.